This TCR beta chain originates from a study of control samples from healthy donors and cancer patients. Sequencing used immunoSEQ multiplex PCR; TCRdb keeps in-frame clones, though not all of them. The data contain roughly 120,000 clones, about 89% of them seen just once; the ten biggest clones take up 17%. V lost 1 base to trimming and J lost 2 bases, with 9 bases between them. CDR3 length equals 15 residues. CDR1 and CDR2 (germline): KGHDR, SFDVKD. The receptor was isolated from a woman in her forties or fifties in good health. The rearrangement links TRBV24-1 to TRBJ2-3; unclear D gene. Sequenced sample: blood. In DNA form, the CDR3 reads TGTGCCACCAGTGATTTTTTGGGTCCCACAGATACGCAGTATTTT. The encoded protein is CATSDFLGPTDTQYF.